This TCR beta chain stems from a study of T cells in localized non-small cell lung cancer. Looked up from germline, CDR1 is MDHEN and CDR2 is SYDVKM. The V end lost 6 bases, the J end lost 1 base, and 8 bases lay between the germline ends. CDR3 length: 13 amino acids. Libraries were prepared by immunoSEQ multiplex PCR; TCRdb keeps only in-frame clonotypes and omits some of them. The table lists more than 1,500 clones, roughly 31% of them singletons. This sequence joins TRBV28 and TRBJ2-3, with D perhaps TRBD2 (5 bases). This sequence was found in a man aged 40 to 70 with stage II lung adenocarcinoma. The sample was lung tumor tissue, taken before any cancer treatment. CDR3 amino acids: CASRVSGTDTQYF. The CDR3 coding sequence is TGTGCCAGCAGGGTTAGCGGCACAGATACGCAGTATTTT.